This is a list of T cell receptor beta chains from one sample in a study of blood T cell repertoires in COVID-19. Produced via immunoSEQ multiplex PCR; TCRdb's table is partial and in-frame only. The data hold hundreds of thousands of clones, with roughly 85% observed a single time. The sequenced sample was PBMCs or T cells enriched from blood (not recorded which). These receptors were obtained from a woman aged 45-59 years with acute COVID-19. CDR3s include the opening cysteine and the closing phenylalanine or tryptophan. D genes are given only for firm matches.

TRBD2	TRBV9	TRBJ2-1	19	TGTGCCAGCAGCGTAGGCGTGGGGGGGGGTTATATCTCCTACAATGAGCAGTTCTTC	CASSVGVGGGYISYNEQFF
.	TRBV9	TRBJ2-1	16	TGTGCCAGCAGCGTAGGGCTCACGCCGGGTTACAATGAGCAGTTCTTC	CASSVGLTPGYNEQFF
TRBD1	TRBV27	TRBJ1-6	12	TGTGCCAGCGGACAGGGATTTTCACCCCTCCACTTT	CASGQGFSPLHF
TRBD1	TRBV4-3	TRBJ1-4	16	TGCGCCAGCAGCCAGGAGGGACAGGGTGAGGGGGAAAAACTGTTTTTT	CASSQEGQGEGEKLFF
TRBD1	TRBV7-8	TRBJ1-3	16	TGTGCCAGCAGCCTCTGGACAGGATCCTCTGGAAACACCATATATTTT	CASSLWTGSSGNTIYF
.	TRBV30	TRBJ2-3	15	TGTGCCTGGAGTGCCCTGGGCGGGGGCCCAGATACGCAGTATTTT	CAWSALGGGPDTQYF
TRBD2	TRBV6-4	TRBJ2-3	15	TGTGCCAGCAGTCGGACTAGCGGGGGGGATCATACGCAGTATTTT	CASSRTSGGDHTQYF
TRBD1	TRBV28	TRBJ2-3	14	TGTGCCAGCAGACCGGGACAGAGCACAGATACGCAGTATTTT	CASRPGQSTDTQYF
.	TRBV5-1	TRBJ1-1	14	TGCGCCAGCAGCTTGGAAGTCAGGGCCACTGAAGCTTTCTTT	CASSLEVRATEAFF
.	TRBV7-9	TRBJ1-1	13	TGTGCCAGCAGCCAAGGGACTGAACGGGAAGCTTTCTTT	CASSQGTEREAFF
.	TRBV4-1	TRBJ1-2	14	TGCGCCAGCAGCCAAGGTGAGGAAAACTATGGCTACACCTTC	CASSQGEENYGYTF
.	TRBV7-9	TRBJ1-6	13	TGTGCCAGCAGCTCAGCCCCTTCCTCACCCCTCCACTTT	CASSSAPSSPLHF
.	TRBV30	TRBJ1-3	14	TGTGCCTGTTTCGGACAGAACTCTGGAAACACCATATATTTT	CACFGQNSGNTIYF
.	TRBV2	TRBJ1-3	14	TGTGCCAGCGGAGGGGGGGGAAGTAGGAACACCATATATTTT	CASGGGGSRNTIYF
TRBD1	TRBV19	TRBJ1-2	14	TGTGCCAGTAGTGGTACAGGGGCTAACTATGGCTACACCTTC	CASSGTGANYGYTF
TRBD1	TRBV30	TRBJ1-6	15	TGTGCCTGGAGTGTAGATGCAGGGGGCCGTTCACCCCTCCACTTT	CAWSVDAGGRSPLHF
.	TRBV11-2	TRBJ1-2	12	TGTGCCAGCAGCTTAGAGAGCTACGGCTACACCTTC	CASSLESYGYTF
.	TRBV5-1	TRBJ2-1	14	TGCGCCAGCAGCTTGGGGGGGCCAGAGGATGAGCAGTTCTTC	CASSLGGPEDEQFF
.	TRBV7-8	TRBJ2-1	15	TGTGCCAGCAGCCCCCGACAGAAATCGTACAATGAGCAGTTCTTC	CASSPRQKSYNEQFF
TRBD1	TRBV7-2	TRBJ2-4	16	TGTGCCAGCAGCCTAGGGCCCCGGGACAGCAAAAACATTCAGTACTTC	CASSLGPRDSKNIQYF
.	TRBV12-3/TRBV12-4	TRBJ1-3	13	TGTGCCAGCAGTTCCCCGGTTAGAAACACCATATATTTT	CASSSPVRNTIYF
TRBD1	TRBV6-2/TRBV6-3	TRBJ1-3	14	TGTGCCAGCAGTCCAGGGGGATTTGGAAACACCATATATTTT	CASSPGGFGNTIYF
TRBD2	TRBV7-6	TRBJ2-1	15	TGTGCCAGCAGCTTATACGCGGGGGGCACAAATGAGCAGTTCTTC	CASSLYAGGTNEQFF
.	TRBV10-3	TRBJ2-5	14	TGTGCCATCAGGGAGGATGGGAGCCAAGAGACCCAGTACTTC	CAIREDGSQETQYF
.	TRBV7-8	TRBJ2-1	15	TGTGCCAGCAGCACCCCTAAGAGCTCCTACAATGAGCAGTTCTTC	CASSTPKSSYNEQFF